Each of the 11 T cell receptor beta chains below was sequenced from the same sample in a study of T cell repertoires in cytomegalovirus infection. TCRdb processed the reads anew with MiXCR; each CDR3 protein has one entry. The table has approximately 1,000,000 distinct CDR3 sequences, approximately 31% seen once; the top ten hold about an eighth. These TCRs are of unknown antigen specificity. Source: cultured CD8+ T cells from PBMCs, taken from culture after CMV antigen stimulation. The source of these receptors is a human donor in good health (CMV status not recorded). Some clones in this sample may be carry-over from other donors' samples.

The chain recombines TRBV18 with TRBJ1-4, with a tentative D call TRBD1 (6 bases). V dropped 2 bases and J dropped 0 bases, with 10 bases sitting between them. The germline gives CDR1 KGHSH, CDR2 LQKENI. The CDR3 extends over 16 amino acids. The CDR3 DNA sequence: TGTGCCAGCTCACCAGACGGGGGCACAACTAATGAAAAACTGTTTTTT. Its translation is CASSPDGGTTNEKLFF.

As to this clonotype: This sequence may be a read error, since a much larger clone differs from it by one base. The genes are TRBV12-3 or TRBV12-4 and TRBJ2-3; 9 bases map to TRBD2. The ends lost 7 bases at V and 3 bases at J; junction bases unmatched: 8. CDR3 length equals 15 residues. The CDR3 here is CASTELAGPTDTQYF. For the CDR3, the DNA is TGTGCCAGCACCGAACTAGCGGGCCCGACAGATACGCAGTATTTT.

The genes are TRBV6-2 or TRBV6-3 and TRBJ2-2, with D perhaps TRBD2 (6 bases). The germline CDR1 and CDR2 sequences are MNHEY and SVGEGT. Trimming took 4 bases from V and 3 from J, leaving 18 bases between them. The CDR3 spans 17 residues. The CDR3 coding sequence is TGTGCCAGCAGTTCCATACTTGGAGGAGGGGACACCGGGGAGCTGTTTTTT. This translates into CASSSILGGGDTGELFF.

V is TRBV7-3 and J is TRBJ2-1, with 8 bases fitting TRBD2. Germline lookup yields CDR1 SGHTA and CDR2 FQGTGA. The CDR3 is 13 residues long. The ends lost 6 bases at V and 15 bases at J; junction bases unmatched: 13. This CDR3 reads CASSYEPGGGWFF. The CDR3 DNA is TGTGCCAGCAGTTACGAGCCGGGGGGGGGTTGGTTCTTC.

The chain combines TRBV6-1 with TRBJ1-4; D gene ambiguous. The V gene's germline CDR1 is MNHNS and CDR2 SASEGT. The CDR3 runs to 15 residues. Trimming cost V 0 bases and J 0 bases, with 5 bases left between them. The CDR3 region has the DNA TGTGCCAGCAGTGAAGCGGGGACAACTAATGAAAAACTGTTTTTT. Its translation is CASSEAGTTNEKLFF.

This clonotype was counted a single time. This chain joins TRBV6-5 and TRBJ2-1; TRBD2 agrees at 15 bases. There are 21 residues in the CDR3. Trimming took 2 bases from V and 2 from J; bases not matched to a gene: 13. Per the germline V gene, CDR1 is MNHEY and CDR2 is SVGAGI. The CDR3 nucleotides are TGTGCCAGCAGTTACGAACCCTGGACTAGCGGGGGGGCCCCCCCCTACAATGAGCAGTTCTTC. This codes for CASSYEPWTSGGAPPYNEQFF.

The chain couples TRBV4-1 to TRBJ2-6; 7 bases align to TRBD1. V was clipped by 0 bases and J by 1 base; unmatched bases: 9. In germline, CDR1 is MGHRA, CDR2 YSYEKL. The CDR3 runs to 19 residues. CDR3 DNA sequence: TGCGCCAGCAGCCAAGATTTGGGCCCGACAGGGTCTGGGGCCAACGTCCTGACTTTC. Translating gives CASSQDLGPTGSGANVLTF.

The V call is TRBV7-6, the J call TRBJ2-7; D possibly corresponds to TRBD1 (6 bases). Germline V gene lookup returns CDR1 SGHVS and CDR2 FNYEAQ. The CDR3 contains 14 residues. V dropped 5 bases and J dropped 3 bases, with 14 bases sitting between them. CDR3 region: CASSLQGPDYEQYF. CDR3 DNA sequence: TGTGCCAGCAGCCTACAGGGCCCGGACTACGAGCAGTACTTC.

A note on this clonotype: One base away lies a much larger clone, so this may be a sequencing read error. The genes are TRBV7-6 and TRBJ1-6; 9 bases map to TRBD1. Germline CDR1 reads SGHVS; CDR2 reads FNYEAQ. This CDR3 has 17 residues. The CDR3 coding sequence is TGTGTCAGCAGCCGGGACAGGGTTTTCTCCTATAATTCACCCCTCCACTTT. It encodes CVSSRDRVFSYNSPLHF.

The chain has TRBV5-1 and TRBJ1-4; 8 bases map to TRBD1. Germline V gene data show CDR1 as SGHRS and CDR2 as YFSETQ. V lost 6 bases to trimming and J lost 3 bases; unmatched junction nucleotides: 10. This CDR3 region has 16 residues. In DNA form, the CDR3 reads TGCGCCAGCACCTATTACCCGGGACAGGCTAATGAAAAACTGTTTTTT. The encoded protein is CASTYYPGQANEKLFF.

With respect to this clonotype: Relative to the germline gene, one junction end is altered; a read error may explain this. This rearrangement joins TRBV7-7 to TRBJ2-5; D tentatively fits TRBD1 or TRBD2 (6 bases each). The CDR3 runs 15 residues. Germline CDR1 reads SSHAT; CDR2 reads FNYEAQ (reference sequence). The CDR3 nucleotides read TGTGCTAGCAGCTTTTTCGAAGGGGGAGGAGAGACCCAGTACTTC. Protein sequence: CASSFFEGGGETQYF.